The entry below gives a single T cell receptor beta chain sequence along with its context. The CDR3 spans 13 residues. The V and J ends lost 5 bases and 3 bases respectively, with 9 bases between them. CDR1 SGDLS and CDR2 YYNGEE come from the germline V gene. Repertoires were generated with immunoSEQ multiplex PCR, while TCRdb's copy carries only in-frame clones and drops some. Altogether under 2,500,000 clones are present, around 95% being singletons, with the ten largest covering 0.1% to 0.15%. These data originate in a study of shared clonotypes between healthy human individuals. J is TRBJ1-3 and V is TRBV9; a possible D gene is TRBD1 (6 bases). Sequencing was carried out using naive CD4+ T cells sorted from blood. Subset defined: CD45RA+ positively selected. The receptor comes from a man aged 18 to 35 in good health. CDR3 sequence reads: CASRQGNGNTIYF. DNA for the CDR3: TGTGCCAGCAGACAGGGTAATGGAAACACCATATATTTT. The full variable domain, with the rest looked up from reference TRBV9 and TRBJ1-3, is DSGVTQTPKHLITATGQRVTLRCSPRSGDLSVYWYQQSLDQGLQFLIQYYNGEERAKGNILERFSAQQFPDLHSELNLSSLELGDSALYFCASRQGNGNTIYFGEGSWLTVV.